A single sample is the source of the 5 T cell receptor beta chains below, sequenced in a study of blood T cell repertoires in COVID-19. The repertoire was sequenced with immunoSEQ multiplex PCR; TCRdb's copy has only in-frame clones and lacks some. The table includes roughly 150,000 clones, over 70% detected once. Sequenced input: peripheral blood. These receptors all come from an elderly man with acute or convalescent COVID-19.

The genes are TRBV19 and TRBJ1-5; 7 nucleotides line up with TRBD1. The CDR3 totals 16 residues. J lost 0 bases, V lost 5 bases, and 7 bases had no gene match. CDR1 is LNHDA, CDR2 SQIVND, per germline (reference sequence). The CDR3 is CASSQGTAYSNQPQHF. The CDR3 nucleotides are TGTGCCAGTAGTCAAGGGACAGCTTATAGCAATCAGCCCCAGCATTTT.

This clone is a singleton in its sample. The rearrangement links TRBV9 to TRBJ2-7; D gene unclear. Germline assignment: CDR1 SGDLS and CDR2 YYNGEE. The CDR3 has 15 residues. V lost 0 bases to trimming and J lost 0 bases, with 10 bases between them. The DNA of the CDR3 is TGTGCCAGCAGCGTAGGCCCCTCGGGCTCCTACGAGCAGTACTTC. Residues: CASSVGPSGSYEQYF.

The chain combines TRBV27 with TRBJ2-7, with a possible D match to TRBD1 (7 bases). Germline V gives CDR1 MNHEY, CDR2 SMNVEV (reference sequence). The V and J ends lost 6 bases and 4 bases respectively, with 16 bases between them. The CDR3 is made up of 14 amino acids. CDR3 amino acids: CASSSGGGMYEQYF. The CDR3, as DNA: TGTGCCAGCAGCTCCGGAGGGGGCATGTACGAGCAGTACTTC.

This clone has a single count. The chain carries TRBV19 and TRBJ2-2, with 8 bases that match TRBD2. CDR3 length: 15 residues. From germline, CDR1 is LNHDA and CDR2 SQIVND (reference sequence). Unmatched junction bases numbered 12, after V lost 8 bases and J lost 7 bases. As DNA, the CDR3 is TGTGCCAGTCGGGGCGGGGGGCTAGGAAGCGGGGAGCTGTTTTTT. Its translation is CASRGGGLGSGELFF.

A single count supports this clone. CDR3 sequence (DNA): TGCAGCGTTGTAACAGCCCAAGAGACCCAGTACTTC. Its translation is CSVVTAQETQYF. This chain connects TRBV29-1 to TRBJ2-5; D unclear. V lost 4 bases and J 1 base, leaving 7 bases between the germline ends. Germline V gives CDR1 SQVTM, CDR2 ANQGSEA. The CDR3 spans 12 residues. Variable domain in full (rest from reference TRBV29-1 and TRBJ2-5): SAVISQKPSRDICQRGTSLTIQCQVDSQVTMMFWYRQQPGQSLTLIATANQGSEATYESGFVIDKFPISRPNLTFSTLTVSNMSPEDSSIYLCSVVTAQETQYFGPGTRLLVL.